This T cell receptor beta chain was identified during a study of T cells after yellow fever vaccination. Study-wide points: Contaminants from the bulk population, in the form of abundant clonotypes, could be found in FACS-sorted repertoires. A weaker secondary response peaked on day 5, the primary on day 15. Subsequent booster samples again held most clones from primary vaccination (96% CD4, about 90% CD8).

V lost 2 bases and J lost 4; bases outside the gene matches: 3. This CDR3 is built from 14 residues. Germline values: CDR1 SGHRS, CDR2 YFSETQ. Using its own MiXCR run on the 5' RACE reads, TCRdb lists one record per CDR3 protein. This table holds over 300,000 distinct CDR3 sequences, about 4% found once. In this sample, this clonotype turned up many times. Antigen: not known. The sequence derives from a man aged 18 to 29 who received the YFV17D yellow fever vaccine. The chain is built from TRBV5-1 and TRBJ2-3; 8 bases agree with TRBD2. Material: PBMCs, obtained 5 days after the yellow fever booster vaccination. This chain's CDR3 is CASSFYGGADTQYF. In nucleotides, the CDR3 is TGCGCCAGCAGCTTTTACGGGGGGGCAGATACGCAGTATTTT.